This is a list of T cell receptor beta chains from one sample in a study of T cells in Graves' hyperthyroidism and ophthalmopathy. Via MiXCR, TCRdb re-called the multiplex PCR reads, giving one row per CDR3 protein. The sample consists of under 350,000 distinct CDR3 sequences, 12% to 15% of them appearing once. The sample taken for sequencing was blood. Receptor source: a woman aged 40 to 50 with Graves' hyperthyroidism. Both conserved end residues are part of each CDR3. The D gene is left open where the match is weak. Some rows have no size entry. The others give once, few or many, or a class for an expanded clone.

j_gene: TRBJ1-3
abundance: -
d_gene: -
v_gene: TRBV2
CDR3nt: TGTGCCAGCAGGAGGGCCAGCTCCCCACACACCCCACATTTT
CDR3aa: CASRRASSPHTPHF

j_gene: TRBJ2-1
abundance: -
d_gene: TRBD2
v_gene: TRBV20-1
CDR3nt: TGCAGTGCGGTCCCGATACTAGCGACCTCCTACAATGAGCAGTTCTTC
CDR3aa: CSAVPILATSYNEQFF

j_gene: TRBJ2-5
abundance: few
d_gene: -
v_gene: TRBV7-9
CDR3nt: TGTGCCAGCAGCACCCGTAGTAGAGCGTACCAAGAGACCCAGTACTTC
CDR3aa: CASSTRSRAYQETQYF

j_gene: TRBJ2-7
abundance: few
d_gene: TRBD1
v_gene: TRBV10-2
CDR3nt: TGCGCCACCTCGATGTCGGTGACAGGGGACGAGCAGTACTTC
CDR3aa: CATSMSVTGDEQYF

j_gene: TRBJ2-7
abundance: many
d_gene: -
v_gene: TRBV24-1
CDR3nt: TGTGCCACCAGTGAACAGACAGGATACTACGAGCAGTACTTC
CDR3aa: CATSEQTGYYEQYF

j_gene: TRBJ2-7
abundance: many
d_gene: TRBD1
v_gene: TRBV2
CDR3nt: TGTGCCAGCTCTGACAGGGGGTACGACGAGCAGTACTTC
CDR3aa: CASSDRGYDEQYF

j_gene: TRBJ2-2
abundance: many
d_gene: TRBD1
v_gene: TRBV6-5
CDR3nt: TGTGCCAGCAGTTACTTTAGGGGGCCGGGCGGGGAGCTGTTTTTT
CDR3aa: CASSYFRGPGGELFF

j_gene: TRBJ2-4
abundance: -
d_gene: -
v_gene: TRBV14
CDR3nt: TGTGCCAGCAGCCAAAATAGCGGAAACATTCAGTACTTC
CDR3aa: CASSQNSGNIQYF

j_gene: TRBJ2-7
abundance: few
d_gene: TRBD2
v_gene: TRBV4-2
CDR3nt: TGTGCCAGCAGCCCGAGGGGCGGGAGGGATGTGGGGGCCGAGCAGTACTTC
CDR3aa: CASSPRGGRDVGAEQYF

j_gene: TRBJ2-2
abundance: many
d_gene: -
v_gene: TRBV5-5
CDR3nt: TGTGCCAGCAGCTTGGCCGCAGGAACCGGGGAGCTGTTTTTT
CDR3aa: CASSLAAGTGELFF

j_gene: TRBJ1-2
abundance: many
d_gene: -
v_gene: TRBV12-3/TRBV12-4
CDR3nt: TGTGCCAGCAGTCTCGGGACGGAACCTCTCTATGGCTACACCTTC
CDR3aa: CASSLGTEPLYGYTF

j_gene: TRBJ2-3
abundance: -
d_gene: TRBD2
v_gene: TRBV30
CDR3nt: TGTGCCTGGAGTGTAAGGGCTAGCGGGAGGGATACGCAGTATTTT
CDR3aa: CAWSVRASGRDTQYF

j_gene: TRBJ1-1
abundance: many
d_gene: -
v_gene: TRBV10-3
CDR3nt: TGTGCCATCAGTGAGGGGAGGGAACGTGAAGCTTTCTTT
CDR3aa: CAISEGREREAFF

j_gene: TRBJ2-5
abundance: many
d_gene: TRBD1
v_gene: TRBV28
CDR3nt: TGTGCCATCTCAACCGGGACAGGGGATGAGACCCAGTACTTC
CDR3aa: CAISTGTGDETQYF

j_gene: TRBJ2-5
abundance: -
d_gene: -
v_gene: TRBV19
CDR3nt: TGTGCCAGTAGTAGGGACTTTTCAGAGACCCAGTACTTC
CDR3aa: CASSRDFSETQYF

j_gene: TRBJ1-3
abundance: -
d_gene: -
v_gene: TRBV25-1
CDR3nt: TGTGCCAGCAGTGAAGGGCCGTCTCGGGACACCATATATTTT
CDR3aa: CASSEGPSRDTIYF

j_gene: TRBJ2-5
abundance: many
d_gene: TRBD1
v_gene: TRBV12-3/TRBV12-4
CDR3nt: TGTGCCAGCAGTCCCGGGACAGGCAACCAAGAGACCCAGTACTTC
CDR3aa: CASSPGTGNQETQYF

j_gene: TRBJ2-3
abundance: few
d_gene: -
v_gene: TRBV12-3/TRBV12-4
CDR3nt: TGTGCCAGCAGTTTAGCCGATCGGACAGAGCCTGGAGGTACGCAGTATTTT
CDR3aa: CASSLADRTEPGGTQYF

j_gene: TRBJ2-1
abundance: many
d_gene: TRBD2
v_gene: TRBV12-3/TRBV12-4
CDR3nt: TGTGCCAGCAGTGGACTAGCCCAAGGTGAGCAGTTCTTC
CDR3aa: CASSGLAQGEQFF

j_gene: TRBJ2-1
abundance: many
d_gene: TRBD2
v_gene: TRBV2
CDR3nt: TGTGCCAGCAGCCTTAGCGGGAGCTCCTACAATGAGCAGTTCTTC
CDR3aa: CASSLSGSSYNEQFF

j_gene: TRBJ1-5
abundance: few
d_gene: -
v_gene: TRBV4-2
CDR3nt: TGTGCCAGCAGCCAACACCTTGGGGGCAATCAGCCCCAGCATTTT
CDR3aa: CASSQHLGGNQPQHF

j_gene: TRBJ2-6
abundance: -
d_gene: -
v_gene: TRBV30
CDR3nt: TGTGCCTGGAGAATTGGGAGAGGGGCCAACGTCCTGACTTTC
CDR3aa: CAWRIGRGANVLTF

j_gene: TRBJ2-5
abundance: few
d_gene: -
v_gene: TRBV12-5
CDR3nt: TGTGCTAGTGGTTTGGGGTATTCGGAGACCCAGTACTTC
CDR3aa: CASGLGYSETQYF

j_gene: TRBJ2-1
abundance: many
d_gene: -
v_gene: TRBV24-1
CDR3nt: TGTGCCACCGAGCGGCGGGGAGGTTCGGGCAATGAGCAGTTCTTC
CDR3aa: CATERRGGSGNEQFF

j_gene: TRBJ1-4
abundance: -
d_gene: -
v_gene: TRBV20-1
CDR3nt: TGCAGTGCTAGCTGGGGGGGAAGGGAAAAACTGTTTTTT
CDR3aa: CSASWGGREKLFF

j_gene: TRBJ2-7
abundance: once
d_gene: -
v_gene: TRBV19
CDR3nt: TGTGCCAGTAGGGAAAGTGCCATCGCGGGGGAGCAGTACTTC
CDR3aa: CASRESAIAGEQYF

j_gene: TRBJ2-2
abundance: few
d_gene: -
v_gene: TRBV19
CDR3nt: TGTGCCAGCAAAGGGGGAGCCGGGGAGCTGTTTTTT
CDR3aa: CASKGGAGELFF

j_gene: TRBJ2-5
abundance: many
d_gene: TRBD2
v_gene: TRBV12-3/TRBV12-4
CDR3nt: TGTGCCAGCAGCCCCAGCGGGAGGGAAGAGACCCAGTACTTC
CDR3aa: CASSPSGREETQYF

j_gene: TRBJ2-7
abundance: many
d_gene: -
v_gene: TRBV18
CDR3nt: TGTGCCAGCTCACCACCAGGGAACGAGCAGTACTTC
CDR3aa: CASSPPGNEQYF

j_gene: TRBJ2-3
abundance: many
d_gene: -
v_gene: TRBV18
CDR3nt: TGTGCCAGCTCACCAGACGGAGATACGCAGTATTTT
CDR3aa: CASSPDGDTQYF

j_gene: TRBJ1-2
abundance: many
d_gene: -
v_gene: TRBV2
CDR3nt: TGTGCCAGCAGTGGGGCCGGGACTAACTATGGCTACACCTTC
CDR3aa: CASSGAGTNYGYTF

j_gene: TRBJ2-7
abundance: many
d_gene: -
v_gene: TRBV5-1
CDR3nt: TGCGCCAGCAGCCAAGGGGACGGATACCCCTACGAGCAGTACTTC
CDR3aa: CASSQGDGYPYEQYF

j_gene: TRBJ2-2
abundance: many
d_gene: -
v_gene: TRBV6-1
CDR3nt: TGTGCCAGCATGGTCCCGGGACTCGACACCGGGGAGCTGTTTTTT
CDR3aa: CASMVPGLDTGELFF

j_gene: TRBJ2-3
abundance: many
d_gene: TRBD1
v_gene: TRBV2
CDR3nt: TGTGCCAGCAGTGGGACAGGGGGCGAAGATACGCAGTATTTT
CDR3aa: CASSGTGGEDTQYF

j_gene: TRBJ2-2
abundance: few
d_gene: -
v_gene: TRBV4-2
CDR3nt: TGTGCCAGCAGCCCCTCCGGGACCCTTGGGGGGGAGCTGTTTTTT
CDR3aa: CASSPSGTLGGELFF

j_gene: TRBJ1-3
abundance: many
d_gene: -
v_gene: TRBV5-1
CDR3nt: TGCGCCAGCAGCTTGGGACATCCGAGCTCTGGAAACACCATATATTTT
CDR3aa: CASSLGHPSSGNTIYF

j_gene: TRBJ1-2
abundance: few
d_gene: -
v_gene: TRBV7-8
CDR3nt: TGTGCCGGCGGGAGTGACTATGGCTACACCTTC
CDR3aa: CAGGSDYGYTF

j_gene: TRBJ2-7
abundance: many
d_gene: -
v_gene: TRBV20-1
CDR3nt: TGCAGTGCAAACCACCTGGGACACCAATACGAGCAGTACTTC
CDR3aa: CSANHLGHQYEQYF

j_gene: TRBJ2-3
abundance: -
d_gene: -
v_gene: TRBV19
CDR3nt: TGTGCCAGTAGTATAGAAGTTGGGACAGATACGCAGTATTTT
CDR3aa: CASSIEVGTDTQYF

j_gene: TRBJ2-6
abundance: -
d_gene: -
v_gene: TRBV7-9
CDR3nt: TGTGCCAGCAGCTGGGGAAGGGGTGTCTCTGGGGCCAACGTCCTGACTTTC
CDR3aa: CASSWGRGVSGANVLTF

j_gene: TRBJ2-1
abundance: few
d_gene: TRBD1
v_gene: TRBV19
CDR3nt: TGTGCCAGTCGGCCGGGACAGGGAACCAATGAGCAGTTCTTC
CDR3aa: CASRPGQGTNEQFF

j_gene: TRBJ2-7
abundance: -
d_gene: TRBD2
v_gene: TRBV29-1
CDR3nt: TGCAGCGTAGTACCGGGACTAGCGGTTTACGAGCAGTACTTC
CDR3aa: CSVVPGLAVYEQYF

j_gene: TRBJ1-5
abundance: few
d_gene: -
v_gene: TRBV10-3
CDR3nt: TGTGCCATCAGTCCTGACAGAAATCAGCCCCAGCATTTT
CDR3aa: CAISPDRNQPQHF

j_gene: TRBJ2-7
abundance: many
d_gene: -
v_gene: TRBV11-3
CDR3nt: TGTGCCAGCAGCCACAGCAACTACGAGCAGTACTTC
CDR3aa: CASSHSNYEQYF

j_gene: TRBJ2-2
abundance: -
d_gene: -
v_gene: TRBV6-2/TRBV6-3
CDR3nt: TGTGCCAGCAGTTACCTTCAGGGTTCCGGGGAGCTGTTTTTT
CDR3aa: CASSYLQGSGELFF

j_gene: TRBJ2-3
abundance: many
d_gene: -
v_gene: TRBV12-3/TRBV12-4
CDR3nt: TGTGCCAGCAGTCCCCTAGGTCTGCCGCAGTATTTT
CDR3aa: CASSPLGLPQYF